A selection of T cell receptor beta chains follows, all from one sample in a study of blood T cell repertoires in COVID-19. Generated by immunoSEQ multiplex PCR, the TCRdb table keeps only in-frame clones and is missing some. The data contain 75,000 to 100,000 clones, roughly 84% of them singletons. The sequenced sample was peripheral blood. The receptor set was obtained from a woman older than 75 with acute or convalescent COVID-19. The CDR3 runs from the conserved cysteine through the conserved F or W. Each record gives: clone size, V gene, D gene, J gene, CDR3 DNA, CDR3 protein. D genes are given only for firm matches. The size of a clone is reported for some rows only, either as once, few or many, or as a class for expanded clones.

abundance: -
v_gene: TRBV2
d_gene: -
j_gene: TRBJ1-3
CDR3nt: TGTGCCAGCAGTCGAGGACAGAGCTCTGGAAACACCATATATTTT
CDR3aa: CASSRGQSSGNTIYF

abundance: few
v_gene: TRBV7-3
d_gene: -
j_gene: TRBJ1-1
CDR3nt: TGTGCCAGCAGCTTACGGGGAGACACTGAAGCTTTCTTT
CDR3aa: CASSLRGDTEAFF

abundance: -
v_gene: TRBV21-1
d_gene: -
j_gene: TRBJ2-6
CDR3nt: TGTGCCAGCCCACGTTACAGGGTGAAGATCTCTGGGGCCAACGTCCTGACTTTC
CDR3aa: CASPRYRVKISGANVLTF

abundance: -
v_gene: TRBV7-2
d_gene: TRBD1
j_gene: TRBJ1-4
CDR3nt: TGTGCCAGCAGCTTAAGGACAGGGCTGGGTGAAAAACTGTTTTTT
CDR3aa: CASSLRTGLGEKLFF

abundance: -
v_gene: TRBV19
d_gene: TRBD1
j_gene: TRBJ1-5
CDR3nt: TGTGCCAGTAGTAAATGGGACAGGGACAATCAGCCCCAGCATTTT
CDR3aa: CASSKWDRDNQPQHF

abundance: -
v_gene: TRBV19
d_gene: -
j_gene: TRBJ1-4
CDR3nt: TGTGCCAGTACCAACAATGGACAGTCGTATAAACTGTTTTTT
CDR3aa: CASTNNGQSYKLFF

abundance: -
v_gene: TRBV5-1
d_gene: TRBD2
j_gene: TRBJ2-1
CDR3nt: TGCGCCAGCAGTTTCGGGACTAGCGGGCCCTACAATGAGCAGTTCTTC
CDR3aa: CASSFGTSGPYNEQFF

abundance: -
v_gene: TRBV5-4
d_gene: TRBD1
j_gene: TRBJ2-5
CDR3nt: TGTGCCAGCAGCGTGACAGGGGTGCAGGAGACCCAGTACTTC
CDR3aa: CASSVTGVQETQYF

abundance: -
v_gene: TRBV2
d_gene: TRBD1
j_gene: TRBJ1-4
CDR3nt: TGTGCCAGCAGTGTTGGCAGGGGGCCGGCAACTAATGAAAAACTGTTTTTT
CDR3aa: CASSVGRGPATNEKLFF

abundance: -
v_gene: TRBV3-1/TRBV3-2
d_gene: -
j_gene: TRBJ2-1
CDR3nt: TGTGCCAGCAGCCAAGATCGAGGATACAATGAGCAGTTCTTC
CDR3aa: CASSQDRGYNEQFF

abundance: -
v_gene: TRBV29-1
d_gene: -
j_gene: TRBJ1-2
CDR3nt: TGCAGCGTTGGTATGGGGGCACGGGGCTACACCTTC
CDR3aa: CSVGMGARGYTF

abundance: -
v_gene: TRBV5-1
d_gene: -
j_gene: TRBJ1-2
CDR3nt: TGCGCCAGCAGCTTGGTGGAACAGCCCGGATATGGCTACACCTTC
CDR3aa: CASSLVEQPGYGYTF

abundance: once
v_gene: TRBV5-1
d_gene: TRBD1
j_gene: TRBJ2-1
CDR3nt: TGCGCCAGCAGCCGGGATGGGACAGGGGGTATCAATGAGCAGTTCTTC
CDR3aa: CASSRDGTGGINEQFF

abundance: -
v_gene: TRBV5-1
d_gene: -
j_gene: TRBJ1-2
CDR3nt: TGCGCCAGCAGCCCTAGGGACACCACAGATGGCTACACCTTC
CDR3aa: CASSPRDTTDGYTF

abundance: -
v_gene: TRBV7-8
d_gene: -
j_gene: TRBJ1-6
CDR3nt: TGTGCCAGCAGCTTAGATCGCCGGAATTCACCCCTCCACTTT
CDR3aa: CASSLDRRNSPLHF

abundance: once
v_gene: TRBV13
d_gene: TRBD1
j_gene: TRBJ2-3
CDR3nt: TGTGCCAGCAGCAAACGGACAGGGGGCGGCGCAGATACGCAGTATTTT
CDR3aa: CASSKRTGGGADTQYF

abundance: -
v_gene: TRBV18
d_gene: -
j_gene: TRBJ2-2
CDR3nt: TGTGCCAGCTCACGACAGGTTACTGCGAACACCGGGGAGCTGTTTTTT
CDR3aa: CASSRQVTANTGELFF

abundance: -
v_gene: TRBV24-1
d_gene: TRBD2
j_gene: TRBJ2-5
CDR3nt: TGTGCCACCAGTGATCCGAGGCTAGCGGGAGGGCCCTATGAGACCCAGTACTTC
CDR3aa: CATSDPRLAGGPYETQYF

abundance: -
v_gene: TRBV27
d_gene: TRBD2
j_gene: TRBJ2-1
CDR3nt: TGTGCCAGCACGCGAGCTAGCGGGATGAATGAGCAGTTCTTC
CDR3aa: CASTRASGMNEQFF

abundance: -
v_gene: TRBV9
d_gene: TRBD1
j_gene: TRBJ1-6
CDR3nt: TGTGCCAGCAGCGTCGGACAGGGGAACGCCCTCCACTTT
CDR3aa: CASSVGQGNALHF

abundance: -
v_gene: TRBV6-1
d_gene: -
j_gene: TRBJ1-5
CDR3nt: TGTGCCAGCAGAGAAGGTATTATTGGCAATCAGCCCCAGCATTTT
CDR3aa: CASREGIIGNQPQHF

abundance: -
v_gene: TRBV6-2/TRBV6-3
d_gene: -
j_gene: TRBJ2-3
CDR3nt: TGTGCCAGCAGTTACGCGGCGGGACTGGTGTCAGATACGCAGTATTTT
CDR3aa: CASSYAAGLVSDTQYF

abundance: once
v_gene: TRBV6-2/TRBV6-3
d_gene: TRBD2
j_gene: TRBJ2-2
CDR3nt: TGTGCCAGCAGTCGCGACTCATCTAGCGGGGGTTCTTACACCGGGGAGCTGTTTTTT
CDR3aa: CASSRDSSSGGSYTGELFF

abundance: -
v_gene: TRBV7-8
d_gene: TRBD2
j_gene: TRBJ2-1
CDR3nt: TGTGCCAGCAGCTTAGAGGGGACTAAAATCTTC
CDR3aa: CASSLEGTKIF

abundance: once
v_gene: TRBV2
d_gene: TRBD1
j_gene: TRBJ1-1
CDR3nt: TGTGCCAGCACAGTCGACAGGGGGAAGGCTGAAGCTTTCTTT
CDR3aa: CASTVDRGKAEAFF

abundance: -
v_gene: TRBV2
d_gene: TRBD1
j_gene: TRBJ2-7
CDR3nt: TGTGCCGGGACCCGGGACAGGGGTATGGGCGAGCAGTACTTC
CDR3aa: CAGTRDRGMGEQYF

abundance: -
v_gene: TRBV25-1
d_gene: TRBD1
j_gene: TRBJ2-3
CDR3nt: TGTGCCAGCAGTGAAGACAGGGGCGTCCATACGCAGTATTTT
CDR3aa: CASSEDRGVHTQYF

abundance: -
v_gene: TRBV6-5
d_gene: TRBD1
j_gene: TRBJ1-6
CDR3nt: TGTGCCAGCAGTATGGACAGGGTTGAACCCCTCCACTTT
CDR3aa: CASSMDRVEPLHF

abundance: -
v_gene: TRBV27
d_gene: TRBD1
j_gene: TRBJ1-2
CDR3nt: TGTGCCAGCAGTTTAATTAGGGGACAGCAGAACTATGGCTACACCTTC
CDR3aa: CASSLIRGQQNYGYTF